The 23 T cell receptor beta chains reported below all come from one sample, sequenced in a study of T-cell reconstitution after alpha-beta-depleted transplantation in children. The TCRbeta library was prepared with unique molecular identifiers. TCRdb redid the calling of the PCR reads with MiXCR, one entry per CDR3 protein. The table records 750,000 to 950,000 distinct CDR3 sequences, roughly 15% of them present only once. The source was PBMCs, mostly from graft donor cells, collected 360 days after TCRalphabeta/CD19-depleted stem cell transplant. Receptors were obtained from a male patient younger than 18 who had a stem cell transplant for acute lymphoblastic leukemia, so the T cells may come from the graft donor.

At least ten counts were recorded for this clonotype. This chain joins TRBV5-1 and TRBJ2-3, with no clear D. Deletions cut 4 bases from V and 6 bases from J, with 15 bases between. The CDR3 has 14 amino acids. Germline V gene sequence: CDR1 SGHRS, CDR2 YFSETQ. The CDR3 bases are TGCGCCAGCAGCACTCGAGCCCAGAGGGATACGCAGTATTTT. Translating gives CASSTRAQRDTQYF.

This clonotype has ten or more counts. The chain recombines TRBV10-3 with TRBJ2-3, with 9 bases identical to TRBD2. Germline values: CDR1 ENHRY, CDR2 SYGVKD. The length of the CDR3 is 14 residues. V dropped 6 bases and J dropped 8; count of bases not matched to a gene: 9. Here the CDR3 reads CAISVAGAETTQYF. The CDR3 DNA follows: TGTGCCATCAGCGTAGCGGGAGCTGAAACTACGCAGTATTTT.

This clonotype came up a few times. CDR3 nucleotide sequence: TGTGCCAGCAGTCACCCCGGGACAGGGGGAAACACCATATATTTT. Translated, it gives CASSHPGTGGNTIYF. The V gene is TRBV6-5, the J gene TRBJ1-3, with 9 bases aligning to TRBD1. After removal of 5 bases from V and 4 bases from J, the junction contained 6 bases not matched to a gene. Germline V gene data show CDR1 as MNHEY and CDR2 as SVGAGI. The CDR3 totals 15 residues.

The V call is TRBV5-1, the J call TRBJ2-3, with D unresolved. Trimming removed 2 bases from V and 4 bases from J, with 11 bases in between. CDR3 length: 14 residues. CDR1 SGHRS and CDR2 YFSETQ come from the germline V gene. The CDR3 region has the DNA TGCGCCAGCAGCTTTTTGAGAGGCGCAGATACGCAGTATTTT. Amino acid sequence: CASSFLRGADTQYF.

CDR3 sequence: CASSVAASGRLGLEFF. The CDR3 DNA follows: TGTGCCAGCAGCGTAGCGGCTAGCGGGAGGCTGGGTTTGGAGTTCTTC. The rearrangement joins TRBV9 to TRBJ2-1; 11 bases are a match to TRBD2. Trimming took 0 bases from V and 14 from J; bases not matched to a gene: 13. CDR3 length: 16 amino acids. Looked up from germline, CDR1 is SGDLS and CDR2 is YYNGEE.

J is TRBJ2-5 and V is TRBV6-4, with D possibly being TRBD2 (6 bases). Trimming left V 8 bases short and J 3 bases short, with 43 bases between. The CDR3 loop spans 23 amino acids. Per the germline V gene, CDR1 is MRHNA and CDR2 is SNTAGT. The CDR3, as DNA: TGTGCCAGCCACCGCCGCGGGACTTCAAGCCCAAAGTTTCCCCAAAGTCCCAAAGAGACCCAGTACTTC. This codes for CASHRRGTSSPKFPQSPKETQYF.

The chain employs TRBV27 and TRBJ2-7, with TRBD1 matching 8 bases. There are 15 residues in the CDR3. Per germline, CDR1 MNHEY and CDR2 SMNVEV (reference sequence). V lost 5 bases to trimming and J lost 3 bases; unmatched junction nucleotides: 9. The CDR3 nucleotides read TGTGCCAGCAGTCCACCGGACAGGGAAAACTACGAGCAGTACTTC. It translates to CASSPPDRENYEQYF.

This clonotype turned up a few times. V and J are TRBV27 and TRBJ1-5; TRBD1 agrees at 9 bases. J was trimmed by 4 bases and V by 6 bases; bases with no gene match: 4. The CDR3 extends over 14 amino acids. The germline V gene has CDR1 MNHEY and CDR2 SMNVEV (reference sequence). For the CDR3, the DNA is TGTGCCAGCAGGCAGACAGGGGGGAATCAGCCCCAGCATTTT. Translated: CASRQTGGNQPQHF.

V gene TRBV7-9 combines with J gene TRBJ2-7; 9 nucleotides agree with TRBD2. Germline CDR1 SEHNR, CDR2 FQNEAQ (reference sequence). The CDR3 sequence is 13 residues long. Germline trimming cut 2 bases from V and 7 bases from J; bases unmatched to any gene: 3. The CDR3 DNA reads as TGTGCCAGCAGCTTACAGGCGGGAGGGGAGCAGTACTTC. This codes for CASSLQAGGEQYF.

This sequence joins TRBV4-1 and TRBJ2-7; 13 positions match TRBD2. This CDR3 comprises 19 residues. In germline, CDR1 is MGHRA, CDR2 YSYEKL. V was pared by 0 bases and J by 0 bases, with 8 bases of the junction left unmatched. CDR3 DNA sequence: TGCGCCAGCAGCCAAGACTTAACTAGCGGGAGGGCCCTCTCCTACGAGCAGTACTTC. It codes for CASSQDLTSGRALSYEQYF.

This clonotype was seen only a few times. The J gene is TRBJ2-3, the V gene TRBV6-1; 8 nucleotides align to TRBD2. Per the germline V gene, CDR1 is MNHNS and CDR2 is SASEGT. V trimming: 6 bases; J trimming: 1 base; junction bases outside the gene matches: 12. The CDR3 spans 17 residues. The CDR3 protein is CASSPIGGVGGTDTQYF. CDR3 in DNA: TGTGCCAGCAGCCCCATCGGGGGGGTAGGAGGCACAGATACGCAGTATTTT.

CDR3 in amino acids: CASSWDRANSPLHF. CDR3 coding DNA: TGTGCCAGCAGTTGGGACAGGGCTAATTCACCCCTCCACTTT. The J gene is TRBJ1-6, the V gene TRBV7-8, with 9 bases lining up with TRBD1. Per germline, CDR1 SGHVS and CDR2 FQNEAQ. V shed 6 bases and J 6 bases; nucleotides not matched to a gene: 3. The CDR3 covers 14 residues.

In DNA, the CDR3 is TGTGCCAGCAGTTTGGTAGTCGCGACTAGCGGGCTCCAAGAGACCCAGTACTTC. Its protein is CASSLVVATSGLQETQYF. The V and J genes are TRBV12-3 or TRBV12-4 and TRBJ2-5, with 10 bases that match TRBD2. This CDR3 contains 18 residues. The ends lost 3 bases at V and 1 base at J; junction bases unmatched: 11.

This clonotype was found a few times. The chain carries TRBV12-5 and TRBJ1-5; 9 bases agree with TRBD1. Germline CDR1 LGHNT, CDR2 FRNRAP. The CDR3 has 15 residues. J was trimmed by 5 bases and V by 7 bases; bases with no gene match: 9. The CDR3 loop is CASANDRGGYQPQHF. The CDR3 DNA reads as TGTGCTAGTGCTAATGACAGGGGGGGTTATCAGCCCCAGCATTTT.

In this sample, this clonotype turned up a few times. The rearrangement uses TRBV24-1 and TRBJ2-2, with 7 bases aligning to TRBD1. CDR3 length: 16 residues. Trimming cost V 9 bases and J 1 base; bases outside gene matches: 10. CDR1 is KGHDR, CDR2 SFDVKD, per germline. The CDR3 reads CATSPGTAVNTGELFF. The CDR3 coding sequence is TGTGCCACCTCACCCGGGACAGCTGTGAACACCGGGGAGCTGTTTTTT.

This rearrangement joins TRBV20-1 to TRBJ2-3; TRBD2 matches 8 bases. This CDR3 has 14 residues. V was clipped by 3 bases and J by 5 bases; unmatched bases: 7. Germline V gene data show CDR1 as DFQATT and CDR2 as SNEGSKA (reference sequence). The CDR3 DNA is TGCAGTGCTAGGCCTGGCGGGAGGAAAGATACGCAGTATTTT. Amino acid sequence: CSARPGGRKDTQYF.

This clonotype was seen more than once but under ten times. The chain uses TRBV5-1 and TRBJ2-7; 10 bases are a match to TRBD2. The CDR3 covers 15 residues. Germline V gives CDR1 SGHRS, CDR2 YFSETQ. The ends lost 4 bases at V and 8 bases at J; junction bases unmatched: 12. CDR3 sequence reads: CASSITSGDGLQQYF. The CDR3 DNA follows: TGCGCCAGCAGCATAACTAGCGGGGATGGCCTACAGCAGTACTTC.

The chain carries TRBV10-3 and TRBJ2-5, with 8 bases that match TRBD1. Germline V lookup: CDR1 ENHRY, CDR2 SYGVKD. The J segment lost 5 bases and the V segment lost 3 bases, leaving 8 bases of the junction unmatched. The CDR3 extends over 15 amino acids. The CDR3 loop reads CAISDHGQGQETQYF. CDR3 DNA sequence: TGTGCCATCAGTGACCACGGACAGGGTCAGGAGACCCAGTACTTC.

This clonotype appeared a few times. This chain connects TRBV24-1 to TRBJ1-2; tentative D call: TRBD1 (5 bases). The CDR3 spans 15 residues. V was shortened by 3 bases and J by 2 bases, with 12 bases between the two germline ends. CDR1 and CDR2 from the germline V gene are KGHDR and SFDVKD. The chain's CDR3 is CATSDPHGDNYGYTF. The DNA of the CDR3 is TGTGCCACCAGTGATCCCCACGGGGACAACTATGGCTACACCTTC.

The chain joins TRBV7-3 to TRBJ2-1, with TRBD2 matching 14 bases. CDR1 SGHTA and CDR2 FQGTGA come from the germline V gene. The CDR3 covers 22 residues. With V trimmed by 1 base and J by 1 base, 15 bases remained unmatched. In nucleotides, the CDR3 is TGTGCCAGCAGCTTAATTTGGCCGAGGACTAGCGGGAGGACCGCGTCCTACAATGAGCAGTTCTTC. It yields the protein CASSLIWPRTSGRTASYNEQFF.

This clonotype was seen many times. Written as DNA, the CDR3 is TGTGCCAGCACCATCCGGTTCTCTGGGGCCAACGTCCTGACTTTC. It codes for CASTIRFSGANVLTF. The chain employs TRBV27 and TRBJ2-6, with D unclear. Trimming pared 7 bases from V and 0 bases from J, leaving 10 bases between. Germline V gene sequence: CDR1 MNHEY, CDR2 SMNVEV (reference sequence). This CDR3 region has 15 residues. Filled out from reference TRBV27 and TRBJ2-6, the complete variable domain reads EAQVTQNPRYLITVTGKKLTVTCSQNMNHEYMSWYRQDPGLGLRQIYYSMNVEVTDKGDVPEGYKVSRKEKRNFPLILESPSPNQTSLYFCASTIRFSGANVLTFGAGSRLTVL.

This clonotype was counted a few times. The J gene is TRBJ2-1, the V gene TRBV27, with 12 nucleotides matching TRBD2. V shed 4 bases and J 6 bases; nucleotides not matched to a gene: 7. Germline lookup yields CDR1 MNHEY and CDR2 SMNVEV (reference sequence). The CDR3 has 16 residues. Here the CDR3 DNA reads TGTGCCAGCAGTTCCAGACTAGCGGGAGTGAGCAATGAGCAGTTCTTC. As protein: CASSSRLAGVSNEQFF.

The chain links TRBV6-5 to TRBJ1-5; the D is unclear. CDR3 length: 16 amino acids. Germline V gene sequence: CDR1 MNHEY, CDR2 SVGAGI. V lost 8 bases, J lost 0 bases, and 17 bases lay in between. Here the CDR3 reads CASRRFRFDSNQPQHF. CDR3 coding DNA: TGTGCCAGCCGAAGATTCCGGTTTGATAGCAATCAGCCCCAGCATTTT.